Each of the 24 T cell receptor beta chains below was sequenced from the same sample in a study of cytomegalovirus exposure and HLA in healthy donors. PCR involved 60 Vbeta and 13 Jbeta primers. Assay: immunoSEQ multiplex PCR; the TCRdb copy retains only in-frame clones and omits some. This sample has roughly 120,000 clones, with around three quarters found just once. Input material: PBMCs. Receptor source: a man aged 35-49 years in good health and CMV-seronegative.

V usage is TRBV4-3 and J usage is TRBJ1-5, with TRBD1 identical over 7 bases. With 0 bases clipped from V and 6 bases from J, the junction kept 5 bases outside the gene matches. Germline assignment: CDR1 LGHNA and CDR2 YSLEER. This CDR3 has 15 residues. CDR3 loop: CASSQEDRLGQPQHF. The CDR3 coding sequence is TGCGCCAGCAGCCAAGAGGACAGGTTAGGTCAGCCCCAGCATTTT.

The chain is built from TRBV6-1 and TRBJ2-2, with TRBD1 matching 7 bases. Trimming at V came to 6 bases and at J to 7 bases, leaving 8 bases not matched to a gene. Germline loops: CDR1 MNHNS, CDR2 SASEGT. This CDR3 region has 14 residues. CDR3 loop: CASSLTGQYGELFF. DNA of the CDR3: TGTGCCAGCAGCCTTACGGGACAGTACGGGGAGCTGTTTTTT.

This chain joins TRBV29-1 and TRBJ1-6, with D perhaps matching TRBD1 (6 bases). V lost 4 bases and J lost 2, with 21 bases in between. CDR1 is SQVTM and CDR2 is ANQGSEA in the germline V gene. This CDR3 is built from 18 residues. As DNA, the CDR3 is TGCAGCGTTGGAGCTAATAATTTGCAGGGGACCTATAATTCACCCCTCCACTTT. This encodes CSVGANNLQGTYNSPLHF.

The CDR3 loop is CASIEEIYENIQYF. The CDR3 DNA reads as TGTGCCAGTATCGAGGAGATTTACGAAAACATTCAGTACTTC. The gene calls are TRBV6-9 and TRBJ2-4; no reliable D call. CDR3 size: 14 residues. Germline loops: CDR1 MNHGY, CDR2 SVAAGI. V was clipped by 9 bases and J by 5 bases, with 17 bases between them.

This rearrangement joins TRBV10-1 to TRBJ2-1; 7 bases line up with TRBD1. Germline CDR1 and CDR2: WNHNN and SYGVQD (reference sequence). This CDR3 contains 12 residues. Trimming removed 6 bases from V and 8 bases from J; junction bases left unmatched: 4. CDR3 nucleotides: TGCGCCAGCAGGCTCACAGGGGATGAGCAGTTCTTC. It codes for CASRLTGDEQFF.

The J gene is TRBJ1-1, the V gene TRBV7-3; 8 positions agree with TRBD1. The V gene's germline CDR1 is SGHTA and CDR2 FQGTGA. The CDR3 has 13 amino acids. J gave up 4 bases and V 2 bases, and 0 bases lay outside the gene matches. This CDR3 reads CASSLGQGTEAFF. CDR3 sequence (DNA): TGTGCCAGCAGCTTAGGACAGGGCACTGAAGCTTTCTTT.

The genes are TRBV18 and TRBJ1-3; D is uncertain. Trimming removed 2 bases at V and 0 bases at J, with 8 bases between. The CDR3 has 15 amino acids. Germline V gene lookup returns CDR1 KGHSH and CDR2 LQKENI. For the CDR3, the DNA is TGTGCCAGCTCACCAAACAGAGACTCTGGAAACACCATATATTTT. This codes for CASSPNRDSGNTIYF.

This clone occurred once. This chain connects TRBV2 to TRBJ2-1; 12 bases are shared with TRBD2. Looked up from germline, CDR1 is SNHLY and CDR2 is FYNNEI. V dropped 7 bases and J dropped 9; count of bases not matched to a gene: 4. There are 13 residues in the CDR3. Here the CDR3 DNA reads TGTGCCAGCACTAGCGGGGGGGCTATTGAGCAGTTCTTC. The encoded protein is CASTSGGAIEQFF.

CDR3 coding DNA: TGCGCCAGCAGCCAAGATGAGGGCTCTGGAAACACCATATATTTT. This translates into CASSQDEGSGNTIYF. J is TRBJ1-3 and V is TRBV4-3; D unresolved. The germline gives CDR1 LGHNA, CDR2 YSLEER. The CDR3 is 15 residues long. V was pared by 0 bases and J by 0 bases, with 6 bases between.

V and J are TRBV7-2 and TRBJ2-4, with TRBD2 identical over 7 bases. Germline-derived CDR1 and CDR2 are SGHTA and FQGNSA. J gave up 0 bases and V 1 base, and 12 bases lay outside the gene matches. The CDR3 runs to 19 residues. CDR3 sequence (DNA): TGTGCCAGCAGCTTAGGGGCGGGGGTGACAAGTATAGCCAAAAACATTCAGTACTTC. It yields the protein CASSLGAGVTSIAKNIQYF.

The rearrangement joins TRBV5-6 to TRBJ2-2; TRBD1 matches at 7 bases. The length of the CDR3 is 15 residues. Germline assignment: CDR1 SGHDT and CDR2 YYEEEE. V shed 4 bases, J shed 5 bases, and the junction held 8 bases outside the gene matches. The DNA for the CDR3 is TGTGCCAGCAGCACGGGACAGACCATAACCGGGGAGCTGTTTTTT. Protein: CASSTGQTITGELFF. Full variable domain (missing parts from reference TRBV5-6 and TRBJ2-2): DAGVTQSPTHLIKTRGQQVTLRCSPKSGHDTVSWYQQALGQGPQFIFQYYEEEERQRGNFPDRFSGHQFPNYSSELNVNALLLGDSALYLCASSTGQTITGELFFGEGSRLTVL.

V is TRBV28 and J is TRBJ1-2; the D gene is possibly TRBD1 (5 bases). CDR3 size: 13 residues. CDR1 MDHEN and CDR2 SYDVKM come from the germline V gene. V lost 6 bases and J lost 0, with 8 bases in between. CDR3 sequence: CASRWDSNYGYTF. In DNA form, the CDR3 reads TGTGCCAGCAGATGGGACTCTAACTATGGCTACACCTTC.

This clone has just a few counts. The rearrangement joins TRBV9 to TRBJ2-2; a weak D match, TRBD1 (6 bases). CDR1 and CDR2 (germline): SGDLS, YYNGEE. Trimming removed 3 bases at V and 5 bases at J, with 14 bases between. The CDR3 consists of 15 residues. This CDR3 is CASSAWTEATGELFF. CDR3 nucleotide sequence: TGTGCCAGCAGCGCCTGGACAGAAGCTACCGGGGAGCTGTTTTTT.

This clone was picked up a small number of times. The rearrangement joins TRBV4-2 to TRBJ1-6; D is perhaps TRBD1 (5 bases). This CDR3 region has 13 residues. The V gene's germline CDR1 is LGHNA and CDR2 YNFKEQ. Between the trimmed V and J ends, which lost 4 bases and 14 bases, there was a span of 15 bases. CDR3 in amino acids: CASSPWGFETLHF. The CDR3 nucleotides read TGTGCCAGCAGCCCCTGGGGCTTTGAAACCCTCCACTTT.

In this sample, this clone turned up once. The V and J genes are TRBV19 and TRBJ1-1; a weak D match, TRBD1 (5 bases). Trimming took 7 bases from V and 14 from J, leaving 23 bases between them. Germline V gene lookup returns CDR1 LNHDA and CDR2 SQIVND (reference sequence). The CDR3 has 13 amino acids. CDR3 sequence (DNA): TGTGCCAGTATTTCGAGAACAGGCAAAGGAGCCTTCTTT. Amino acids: CASISRTGKGAFF.

CDR3 in DNA: TGCGCCAGCAGCTTAGTCCAGGGTCCACATGGCTACACCTTC. This gives the protein CASSLVQGPHGYTF. The J gene is TRBJ1-2, the V gene TRBV5-1, with TRBD1 as a possible D gene (5 bases). This CDR3 has 14 residues. Germline CDR1 SGHRS, CDR2 YFSETQ. V shed 2 bases and J shed 6 bases, with 14 bases lying between them.

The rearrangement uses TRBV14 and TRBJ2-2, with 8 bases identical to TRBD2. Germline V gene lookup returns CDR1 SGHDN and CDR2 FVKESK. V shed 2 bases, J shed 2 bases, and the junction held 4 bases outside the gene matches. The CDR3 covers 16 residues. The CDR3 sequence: CASSQWREDNTGELFF. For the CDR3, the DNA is TGTGCCAGCAGCCAATGGCGGGAGGATAACACCGGGGAGCTGTTTTTT.

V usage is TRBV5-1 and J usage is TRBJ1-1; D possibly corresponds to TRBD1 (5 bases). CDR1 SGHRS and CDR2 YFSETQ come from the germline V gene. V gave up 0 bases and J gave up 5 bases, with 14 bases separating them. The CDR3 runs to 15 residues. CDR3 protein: CASSLEVAGLTEAFF. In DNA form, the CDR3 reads TGCGCCAGCAGCTTGGAGGTGGCAGGGTTGACTGAAGCTTTCTTT.

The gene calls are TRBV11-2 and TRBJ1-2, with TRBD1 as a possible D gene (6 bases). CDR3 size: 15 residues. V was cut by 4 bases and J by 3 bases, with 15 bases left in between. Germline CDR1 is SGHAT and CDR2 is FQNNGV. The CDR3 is CASSSPGGGYYGYTF. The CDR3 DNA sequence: TGTGCCAGCAGCTCCCCGGGAGGGGGGTACTATGGCTACACCTTC.

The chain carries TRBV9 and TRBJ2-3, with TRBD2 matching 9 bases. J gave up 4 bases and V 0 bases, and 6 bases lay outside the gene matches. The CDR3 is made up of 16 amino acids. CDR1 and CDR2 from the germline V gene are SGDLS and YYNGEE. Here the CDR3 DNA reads TGTGCCAGCAGCGTAGGCGGGGGGGAGGGGGCAGATACGCAGTATTTT. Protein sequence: CASSVGGGEGADTQYF.

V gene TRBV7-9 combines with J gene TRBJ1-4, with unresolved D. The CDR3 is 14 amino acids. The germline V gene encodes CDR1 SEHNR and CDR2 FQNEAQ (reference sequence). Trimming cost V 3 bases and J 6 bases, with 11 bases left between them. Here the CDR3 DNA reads TGTGCCAGCAGCTTTAGGGAGTATGATGAAAAACTGTTTTTT. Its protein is CASSFREYDEKLFF.

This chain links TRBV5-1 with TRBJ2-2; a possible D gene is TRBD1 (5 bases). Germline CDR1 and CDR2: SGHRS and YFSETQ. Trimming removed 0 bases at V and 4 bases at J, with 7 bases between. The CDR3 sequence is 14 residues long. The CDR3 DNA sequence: TGCGCCAGCAGCTTGGGACAGAGCACCGGGGAGCTGTTTTTT. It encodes CASSLGQSTGELFF.

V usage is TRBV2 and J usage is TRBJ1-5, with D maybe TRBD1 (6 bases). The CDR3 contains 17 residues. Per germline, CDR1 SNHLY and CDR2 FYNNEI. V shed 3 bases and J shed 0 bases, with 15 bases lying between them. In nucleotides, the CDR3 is TGTGCCAGCAGTGACTCCCCGGGGGGCTATAGCAATCAGCCCCAGCATTTT. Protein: CASSDSPGGYSNQPQHF.

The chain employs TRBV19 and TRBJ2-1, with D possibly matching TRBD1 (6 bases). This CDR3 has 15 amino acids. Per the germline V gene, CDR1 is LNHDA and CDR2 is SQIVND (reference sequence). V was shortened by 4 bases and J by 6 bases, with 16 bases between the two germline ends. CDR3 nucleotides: TGTGCCAGTAGTACTCCAGGGGAGATCCGCAATGAGCAGTTCTTC. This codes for CASSTPGEIRNEQFF.